This T cell receptor (beta chain) is drawn from a study of T cell responses to AZD1222 COVID-19 vaccine. At the level of the study: Pooled together were second doses at about 4 or about 12 weeks. Study-wide results and limits: Clonal diversity was possibly underestimated, and white British individuals and females predominated among donors. Repertoires were obtained only post-peak T cell response. Vaccination with two AZD1222 doses was followed by a rise in Spike-specific TCR breadth and depth.

V lost 2 bases to trimming and J lost 4 bases, with 12 bases between them. CDR1 and CDR2 (germline): SGHNT, YYREEE (reference sequence). The CDR3 spans 14 residues. This clone was seen a handful of times. Antigen unknown. Clones were sequenced by immunoSEQ multiplex PCR, and TCRdb holds only the in-frame ones, with some missing. Of 100,000 to 150,000 clones listed, over 90% were seen once; the top ten hold roughly 7.2%. The sequences come from peripheral blood, collected on day 0 of AZD1222 vaccination. This chain uses TRBV5-4 with TRBJ1-2; maybe TRBD1 (6 bases). The receptor was isolated from an adult in good health. The CDR3 DNA reads as TGTGCCAGCAGCTTCGGGGGGCGGCCCTATGGCTACACCTTC. This encodes CASSFGGRPYGYTF.